A single sample is the source of the 27 T cell receptor beta chains below, sequenced in a study of response to subunit inactivated influenza vaccine. TCRdb itself ran the RT-PCR reads through MiXCR, one entry per CDR3 protein. The table has roughly 570,000 distinct CDR3 sequences, approximately 13% seen once; the top ten hold under 15%. The material was PBMCs from blood, obtained roughly 6 weeks after vaccination. The receptor source for this set is a man aged 45-65 years who received an inactivated influenza vaccine.

This clonotype was recorded many times. This chain joins TRBV12-3 or TRBV12-4 and TRBJ1-1, with unresolved D. V lost 6 bases, J lost 1 base, and 21 bases lay in between. The CDR3 covers 17 residues. The CDR3 coding sequence is TGTGCCAGCAGACCCGTCCGGGGTCAGATTAAGAACACTGAAGCTTTCTTT. This encodes CASRPVRGQIKNTEAFF.

The chain employs TRBV20-1 and TRBJ2-7, with a weak D call TRBD2 (6 bases). The V end was cut by 4 bases, the J end by 2 bases, with 15 bases between. Germline V gene sequence: CDR1 DFQATT, CDR2 SNEGSKA (reference sequence). There are 14 residues in the CDR3. CDR3 sequence reads: CSATGTRSAYEQYF. The DNA for the CDR3 is TGCAGTGCTACCGGGACTCGAAGCGCCTACGAGCAGTACTTC.

In its sample, this clonotype was seen many times. V is TRBV20-1 and J is TRBJ2-1; TRBD2 is a possible D gene (6 bases). The CDR3 extends over 15 amino acids. CDR1 and CDR2 (germline): DFQATT, SNEGSKA (reference sequence). V gave up 1 base and J gave up 4 bases, with 14 bases separating them. In DNA, the CDR3 is TGCAGTGCTAGAGGACGGACGGGAGTGTACAATGAGCAGTTCTTC. Its protein is CSARGRTGVYNEQFF.

This clonotype was recorded a few times. This rearrangement joins TRBV9 to TRBJ2-5, with D uncertain. Trimming took off 3 bases at V and 8 bases at J, with 11 bases between the two ends. Germline CDR1 reads SGDLS; CDR2 reads YYNGEE. The CDR3 length is 12 residues. The CDR3 sequence is CASSGGEGTQYF. DNA for the CDR3: TGTGCCAGCAGCGGAGGCGAAGGTACCCAGTACTTC.

This chain connects TRBV4-3 to TRBJ2-7; either TRBD1 or TRBD2 may supply D (6 bases each). CDR1 is LGHNA, CDR2 YSLEER, per germline. The CDR3 is 16 amino acids. V lost 0 bases and J lost 7, with 19 bases in between. The CDR3 bases are TGCGCCAGCAGCCAAGATGGTGACAGGCCTGGGGGGGAGCAGTACTTC. It codes for CASSQDGDRPGGEQYF.

The chain joins TRBV4-3 to TRBJ1-2; no clear D. Germline lookup yields CDR1 LGHNA and CDR2 YSLEER. Trimming cost V 1 base and J 11 bases, with 23 bases left between them. The CDR3 consists of 16 residues. The CDR3, as DNA: TGCGCCAGCAGCCAAGTCAATCAAGTCAGGCCCTTTGGTTACACCTTC. Its translation: CASSQVNQVRPFGYTF.

The table lists this clonotype with a few counts. The rearrangement joins TRBV4-1 to TRBJ1-5, with D possibly TRBD1 on 5 matching bases. The CDR3 is 15 amino acids. Germline-derived CDR1 and CDR2 are MGHRA and YSYEKL. Deletions cut 0 bases from V and 1 base from J, with 7 bases between. The CDR3 nucleotides read TGCGCCAGCAGCCAAGATGGGGGAAGCAATCAGCCCCAGCATTTT. Translation gives CASSQDGGSNQPQHF.

This clonotype has a count of ten or more. The chain carries TRBV6-2 or TRBV6-3 and TRBJ2-4; 9 bases agree with TRBD1. Looked up from germline, CDR1 is MNHEY and CDR2 is SVGEGT. V was clipped by 0 bases and J by 0 bases; unmatched bases: 6. This CDR3 is 18 amino acids long. In DNA, the CDR3 is TGTGCCAGCAGTTACTCGATAGGACAGGGGCAAGCCAAAAACATTCAGTACTTC. Translating it yields CASSYSIGQGQAKNIQYF.

This clonotype was counted many times. V is TRBV4-1 and J is TRBJ2-5, with D hard to call. V lost 1 base to trimming and J lost 2 bases, with 5 bases between them. Germline V gene lookup returns CDR1 MGHRA and CDR2 YSYEKL. The CDR3 consists of 13 residues. This chain's CDR3 is CASSQGVQETQYF. The DNA of the CDR3 is TGCGCCAGCAGCCAAGGGGTACAAGAGACCCAGTACTTC.

This CDR3 is CSAREGSSVTEQFF. CDR3 coding DNA: TGCAGTGCTAGGGAAGGGTCTAGCGTCACTGAGCAGTTCTTC. The chain employs TRBV20-1 and TRBJ2-1; D is perhaps TRBD2 (6 bases). CDR1 and CDR2 (germline): DFQATT, SNEGSKA (reference sequence). The CDR3 is 14 residues long. The V end lost 3 bases, the J end lost 9 bases, and 18 bases lay between the germline ends.

The chain joins TRBV9 to TRBJ1-1; possibly TRBD1 for D (5 bases). The CDR3 spans 15 residues. With 3 bases removed from V and 3 bases from J, the gap between germline ends came to 15 bases. The germline V gene has CDR1 SGDLS and CDR2 YYNGEE. DNA for the CDR3: TGTGCCAGCAGCGGAGCCCGGGGCGGGGACACTGAAGCTTTCTTT. Translated, it gives CASSGARGGDTEAFF. Using reference TRBV9 and TRBJ1-1 for the parts outside the CDR3, the full variable domain is DSGVTQTPKHLITATGQRVTLRCSPRSGDLSVYWYQQSLDQGLQFLIQYYNGEERAKGNILERFSAQQFPDLHSELNLSSLELGDSALYFCASSGARGGDTEAFFGQGTRLTVV.

Ten or more counts support this clonotype. V gene TRBV5-1 combines with J gene TRBJ1-2, with unresolved D. V shed 2 bases and J shed 0 bases, with 11 bases lying between them. This CDR3 is 15 amino acids long. Germline values: CDR1 SGHRS, CDR2 YFSETQ. CDR3 residues: CASSFDHGANYGYTF. DNA for the CDR3: TGCGCCAGCAGCTTTGACCACGGAGCTAACTATGGCTACACCTTC.

The rearrangement links TRBV20-1 to TRBJ2-4; 9 positions match TRBD2. The CDR3 has 15 residues. Per the germline V gene, CDR1 is DFQATT and CDR2 is SNEGSKA (reference sequence). Trimming took 2 bases from V and 0 from J; bases not matched to a gene: 2. The CDR3 DNA sequence: TGCAGTGCTAGACTAGCGGGGCGAGCCAAAAACATTCAGTACTTC. Translating it yields CSARLAGRAKNIQYF.

This clonotype was found many times. The chain combines TRBV27 with TRBJ1-6; 7 bases align to TRBD1. Germline V gives CDR1 MNHEY, CDR2 SMNVEV (reference sequence). This CDR3 has 15 residues. With V trimmed by 4 bases and J by 7 bases, 7 bases remained unmatched. CDR3 amino acids: CASSYSGTANSPLHF. CDR3 nucleotide sequence: TGTGCCAGCAGTTATTCCGGGACAGCCAATTCACCCCTCCACTTT.

This rearrangement joins TRBV7-9 to TRBJ2-7; TRBD1 is a possible D gene (8 bases). The CDR3 loop spans 14 amino acids. Germline CDR1 reads SEHNR; CDR2 reads FQNEAQ (reference sequence). The germline V and J ends were trimmed by 7 bases and 5 bases, with 18 bases remaining between them. CDR3 loop: CASTTGGAENEQYF. The CDR3 nucleotides read TGTGCCAGCACCACAGGGGGGGCCGAGAACGAGCAGTACTTC.

The J gene is TRBJ2-3, the V gene TRBV7-9, with TRBD2 identical over 8 bases. The germline V gene has CDR1 SEHNR and CDR2 FQNEAQ (reference sequence). The trim removed 1 base at V and 1 base at J, leaving 7 bases unmatched. The CDR3 contains 17 residues. CDR3 sequence (DNA): TGTGCCAGCAGCTTAGAGGCCAGCGGGAGAGGCACAGATACGCAGTATTTT. Amino acids: CASSLEASGRGTDTQYF.

This clonotype showed up just a few times. This chain joins TRBV4-2 and TRBJ1-1; a possible D gene is TRBD1 (6 bases). Germline assignment: CDR1 LGHNA and CDR2 YNFKEQ. The V and J ends lost 0 bases and 6 bases respectively, with 11 bases between them. The CDR3 contains 14 residues. The CDR3 sequence is CASSQDTGWAEAFF. The CDR3 DNA reads TGTGCCAGCAGCCAAGATACAGGGTGGGCTGAAGCTTTCTTT.

This clonotype was seen only a few times. The chain combines TRBV7-9 with TRBJ2-7; a possible D gene is TRBD1 (6 bases). Germline lookup yields CDR1 SEHNR and CDR2 FQNEAQ (reference sequence). CDR3 length: 14 residues. V lost 7 bases and J lost 0, with 13 bases in between. Here the CDR3 DNA reads TGTGCCAGCACCGATGACAGGTCCTCCTACGAGCAGTACTTC. It codes for CASTDDRSSYEQYF. Full variable domain (missing parts from reference TRBV7-9 and TRBJ2-7): DTGVSQNPRHKITKRGQNVTFRCDPISEHNRLYWYRQTLGQGPEFLTYFQNEAQLEKSRLLSDRFSAERPKGSFSTLEIQRTEQGDSAMYLCASTDDRSSYEQYFGPGTRLTVT.

The chain combines TRBV25-1 with TRBJ2-2; unclear D gene. Germline loops: CDR1 MGHDK, CDR2 SYGVNS. This CDR3 is built from 12 residues. V was cut by 6 bases and J by 6 bases, with 8 bases left in between. The CDR3 DNA sequence: TGTGCCAGCAGCCCTTATCCCGGGGAGCTGTTTTTT. It codes for CASSPYPGELFF.

This clonotype was seen ten or more times. The J gene is TRBJ2-3, the V gene TRBV20-1; TRBD2 aligns across 7 bases. Losses at the gene ends were 3 bases for V and 3 bases for J; bases not matched to a gene: 6. CDR1 DFQATT and CDR2 SNEGSKA come from the germline V gene (reference sequence). CDR3 size: 14 residues. CDR3 nucleotides: TGCAGTGCTAGTCGGGAGGTAGAAACAGATACGCAGTATTTT. Its protein is CSASREVETDTQYF.

Concerning this clonotype: The junction departs from the called germline gene at one end, perhaps through a read error. This sequence joins TRBV7-8 and TRBJ2-1, with D possibly matching TRBD1 (6 bases). In germline, CDR1 is SGHVS, CDR2 FQNEAQ. This CDR3 region has 17 residues. The CDR3 sequence: CASSPRTVQSSYNEQSF. CDR3 sequence (DNA): TGTGCCAGCAGCCCCAGGACAGTTCAGAGCTCCTACAATGAGCAGTCCTTC.

The chain carries TRBV18 and TRBJ2-2, with D possibly TRBD2 on 6 matching bases. Trimming pared 6 bases from V and 1 base from J, leaving 12 bases between. This CDR3 has 15 amino acids. Germline loops: CDR1 KGHSH, CDR2 LQKENI. The CDR3 is CASSRASVNTGELFF. CDR3 coding DNA: TGTGCCAGCTCCAGGGCTAGCGTGAACACCGGGGAGCTGTTTTTT.

This clonotype occurred a few times. The genes are TRBV5-6 and TRBJ2-4; 7 bases align to TRBD1. This CDR3 spans 15 amino acids. Germline V CDR1 and CDR2: SGHDT, YYEEEE. The junction had 6 bases not matched to a gene; V was cut back by 0 bases and J by 6 bases. The CDR3 is CASSLDPGGINIQYF. DNA for the CDR3: TGTGCCAGCAGCTTGGATCCAGGGGGAATAAACATTCAGTACTTC.

There are many counts of this clonotype. The V call is TRBV7-8, the J call TRBJ2-7, with TRBD2 matching over 7 bases. Germline assignment: CDR1 SGHVS and CDR2 FQNEAQ. J lost 2 bases, V lost 0 bases, and 10 bases had no gene match. This CDR3 is built from 17 residues. The CDR3 DNA reads as TGTGCCAGCAGCTTAGCAGCGGGAAGGGGTGGGACCTACGAGCAGTACTTC. Protein: CASSLAAGRGGTYEQYF.

This clonotype was counted at least ten times. CDR3 protein: CAISNAGGQSFRLHF. The CDR3 DNA follows: TGTGCCATCAGTAATGCAGGCGGACAGTCGTTCCGGCTCCACTTT. The genes are TRBV10-3 and TRBJ1-6; D possibly corresponds to TRBD1 (6 bases). The CDR3 runs to 15 residues. Germline assignment: CDR1 ENHRY and CDR2 SYGVKD. With 5 bases removed from V and 16 bases from J, the gap between germline ends came to 24 bases.

CDR3 protein: CASSLGAENTGELFF. In DNA form, the CDR3 reads TGTGCCAGCAGTTTAGGGGCCGAGAACACCGGGGAGCTGTTTTTT. The chain carries TRBV12-3 or TRBV12-4 and TRBJ2-2, with unresolved D. The CDR3 extends over 15 amino acids. Trimming removed 1 base from V and 1 base from J, with 7 bases in between.

This clonotype was counted only a few times. CDR3 nucleotide sequence: TGTGCCAGCAGCTTAGTGCCGGGTCCCGAGCAGTACTTC. Translating it yields CASSLVPGPEQYF. The chain recombines TRBV7-2 with TRBJ2-7; no clear D. CDR1 SGHTA and CDR2 FQGNSA come from the germline V gene. The CDR3 has 13 residues. V was cut by 1 base and J by 6 bases, with 10 bases left in between.